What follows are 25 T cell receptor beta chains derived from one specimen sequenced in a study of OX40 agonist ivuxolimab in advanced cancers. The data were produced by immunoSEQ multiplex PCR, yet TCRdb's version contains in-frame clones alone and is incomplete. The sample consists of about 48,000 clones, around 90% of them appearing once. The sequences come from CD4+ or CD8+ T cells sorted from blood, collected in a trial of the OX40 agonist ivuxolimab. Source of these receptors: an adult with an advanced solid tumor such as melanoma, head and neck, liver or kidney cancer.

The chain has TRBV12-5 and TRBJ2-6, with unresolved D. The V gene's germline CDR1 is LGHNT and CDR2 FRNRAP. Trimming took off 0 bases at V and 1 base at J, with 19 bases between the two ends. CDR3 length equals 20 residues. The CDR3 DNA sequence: TGTGCTAGTGGTTTGGTAGGTATAGGCAGTATACGTTCTGGGGCCAACGTCCTGACTTTC. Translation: CASGLVGIGSIRSGANVLTF.

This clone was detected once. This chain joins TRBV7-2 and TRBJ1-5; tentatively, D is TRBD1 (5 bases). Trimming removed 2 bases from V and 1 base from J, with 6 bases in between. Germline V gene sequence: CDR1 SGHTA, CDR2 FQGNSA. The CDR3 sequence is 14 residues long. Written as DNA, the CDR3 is TGTGCCAGCAGCTTACAGGGAAGCAATCAGCCCCAGCATTTT. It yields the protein CASSLQGSNQPQHF.

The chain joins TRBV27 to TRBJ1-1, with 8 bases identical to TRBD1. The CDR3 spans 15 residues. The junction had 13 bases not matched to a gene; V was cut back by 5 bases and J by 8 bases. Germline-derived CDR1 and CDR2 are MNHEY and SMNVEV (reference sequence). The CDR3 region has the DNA TGTGCCAGCAGTCCTAGACAGGGGCCCAAGGCGGAAGCTTTCTTT. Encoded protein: CASSPRQGPKAEAFF.

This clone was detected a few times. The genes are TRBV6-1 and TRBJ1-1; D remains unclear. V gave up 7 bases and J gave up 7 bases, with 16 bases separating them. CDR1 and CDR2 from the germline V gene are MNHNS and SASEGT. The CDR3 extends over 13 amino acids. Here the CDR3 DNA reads TGTGCCAGCACCGCCCCAGCGGCTGATGAAGCTTTCTTT. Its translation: CASTAPAADEAFF.

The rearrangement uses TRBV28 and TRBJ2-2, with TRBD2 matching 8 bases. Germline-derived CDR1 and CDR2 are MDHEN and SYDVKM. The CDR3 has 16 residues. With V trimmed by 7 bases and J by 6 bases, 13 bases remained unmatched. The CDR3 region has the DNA TGTGCCAGCAACGACGGGACTAGAGGCTCCGCCGGGGAGCTGTTTTTT. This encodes CASNDGTRGSAGELFF.

DNA of the CDR3: TGTGCCAGCAGACCACTAGCGGTCCGGGAGACCCAGTACTTC. It is translated as CASRPLAVRETQYF. The chain is built from TRBV7-9 and TRBJ2-5; 8 bases line up with TRBD2. CDR1 is SEHNR, CDR2 FQNEAQ, per germline (reference sequence). V gave up 6 bases and J gave up 5 bases; unmatched junction bases: 8. The CDR3 totals 14 residues.

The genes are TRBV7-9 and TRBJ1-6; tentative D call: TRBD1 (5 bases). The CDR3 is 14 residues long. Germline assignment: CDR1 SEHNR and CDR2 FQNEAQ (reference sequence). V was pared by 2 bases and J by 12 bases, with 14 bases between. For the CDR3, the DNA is TGTGCCAGCAGCTTACAGGTTGAGAGGGGACCCCTCCACTTT. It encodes CASSLQVERGPLHF.

DNA of the CDR3: TGTGCCAGCAGGAAGTTCTATGGCTACACCTTC. This gives the protein CASRKFYGYTF. This chain links TRBV28 with TRBJ1-2, with D unresolved. Trimming removed 6 bases from V and 4 bases from J, with 6 bases in between. This CDR3 is 11 amino acids long. The germline V gene encodes CDR1 MDHEN and CDR2 SYDVKM.

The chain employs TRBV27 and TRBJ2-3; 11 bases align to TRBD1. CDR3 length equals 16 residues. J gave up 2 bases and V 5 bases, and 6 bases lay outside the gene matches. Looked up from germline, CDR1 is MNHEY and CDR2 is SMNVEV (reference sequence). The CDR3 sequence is CASSPDRGRLTDTQYF. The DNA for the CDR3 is TGTGCCAGCAGTCCGGACAGGGGGCGACTCACAGATACGCAGTATTTT.

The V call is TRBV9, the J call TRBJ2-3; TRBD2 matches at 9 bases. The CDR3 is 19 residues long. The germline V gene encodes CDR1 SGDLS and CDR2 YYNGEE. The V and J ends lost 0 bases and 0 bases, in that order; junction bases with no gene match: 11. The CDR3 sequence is CASSVEGLATPLSTDTQYF. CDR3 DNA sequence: TGTGCCAGCAGCGTAGAGGGACTAGCAACTCCTCTTAGCACAGATACGCAGTATTTT. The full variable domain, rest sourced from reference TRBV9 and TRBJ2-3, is DSGVTQTPKHLITATGQRVTLRCSPRSGDLSVYWYQQSLDQGLQFLIQYYNGEERAKGNILERFSAQQFPDLHSELNLSSLELGDSALYFCASSVEGLATPLSTDTQYFGPGTRLTVL.

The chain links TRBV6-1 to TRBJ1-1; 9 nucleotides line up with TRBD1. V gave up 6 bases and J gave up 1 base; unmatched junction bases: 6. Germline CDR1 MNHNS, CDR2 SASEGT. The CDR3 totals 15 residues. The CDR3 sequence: CASRPGTGPNTEAFF. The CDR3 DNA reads TGTGCCAGCAGACCTGGGACAGGGCCGAACACTGAAGCTTTCTTT.

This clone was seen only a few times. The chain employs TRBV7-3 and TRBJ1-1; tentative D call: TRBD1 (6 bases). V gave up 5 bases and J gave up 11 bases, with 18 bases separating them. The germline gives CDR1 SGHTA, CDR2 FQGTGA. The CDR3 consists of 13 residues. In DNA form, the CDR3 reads TGTGCCAGCAGCATGTCCCCAACAGGGCCGGCTTTCTTT. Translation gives CASSMSPTGPAFF.

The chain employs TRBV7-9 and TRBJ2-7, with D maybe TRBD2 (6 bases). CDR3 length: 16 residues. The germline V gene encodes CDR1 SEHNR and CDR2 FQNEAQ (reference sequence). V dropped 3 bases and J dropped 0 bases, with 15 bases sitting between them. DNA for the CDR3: TGTGCCAGCAGCTTGGACACGCTCGGGAGCTCCTACGAGCAGTACTTC. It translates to CASSLDTLGSSYEQYF.

The CDR3 here is CASSFTGEIGYGYTF. CDR3 sequence (DNA): TGCGCCAGCAGCTTTACAGGGGAAATCGGCTATGGCTACACCTTC. The genes are TRBV5-1 and TRBJ1-2; 7 bases are shared with TRBD1. Germline CDR1 and CDR2: SGHRS and YFSETQ. V lost 2 bases and J lost 4; bases outside the gene matches: 8. The CDR3 has 15 residues.

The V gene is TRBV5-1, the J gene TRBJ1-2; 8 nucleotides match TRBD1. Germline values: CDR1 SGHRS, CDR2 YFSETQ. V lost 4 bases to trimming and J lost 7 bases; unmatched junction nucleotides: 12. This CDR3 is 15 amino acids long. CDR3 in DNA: TGCGCCAGCAGCGAACCGGGACAGGCCCCCTCTGGCTACACCTTC. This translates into CASSEPGQAPSGYTF.

The CDR3, as DNA: TGTGCCAGCGGTGTAGGGGGTGGGCGGCAGCCCCAGCATTTT. This gives the protein CASGVGGGRQPQHF. The rearrangement uses TRBV6-1 and TRBJ1-5, with TRBD1 as a possible D gene (6 bases). The V end was cut by 8 bases, the J end by 7 bases, with 18 bases between. CDR3 length: 14 residues. Germline V CDR1 and CDR2: MNHNS, SASEGT.

CDR3 protein: CASSQGRNTEAFF. As DNA, the CDR3 is TGTGCCAGCAGCCAGGGTAGGAACACTGAAGCTTTCTTT. The rearrangement links TRBV6-5 to TRBJ1-1, with D perhaps matching TRBD1 (5 bases). CDR3 length equals 13 residues. Per germline, CDR1 MNHEY and CDR2 SVGAGI. The V end lost 6 bases, the J end lost 1 base, and 9 bases lay between the germline ends.

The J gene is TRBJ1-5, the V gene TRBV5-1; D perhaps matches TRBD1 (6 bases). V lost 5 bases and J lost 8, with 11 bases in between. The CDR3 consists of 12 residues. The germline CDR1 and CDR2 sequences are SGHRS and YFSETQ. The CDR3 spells CASSFYREPQHF. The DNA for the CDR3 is TGCGCCAGCAGTTTCTACAGGGAGCCCCAGCATTTT.

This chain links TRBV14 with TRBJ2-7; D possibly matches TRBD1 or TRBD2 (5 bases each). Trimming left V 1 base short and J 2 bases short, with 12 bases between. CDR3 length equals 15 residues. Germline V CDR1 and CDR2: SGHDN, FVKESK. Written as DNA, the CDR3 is TGTGCCAGCAGCCAAGTCGGGGCGCAGGCCTACGAGCAGTACTTC. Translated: CASSQVGAQAYEQYF.

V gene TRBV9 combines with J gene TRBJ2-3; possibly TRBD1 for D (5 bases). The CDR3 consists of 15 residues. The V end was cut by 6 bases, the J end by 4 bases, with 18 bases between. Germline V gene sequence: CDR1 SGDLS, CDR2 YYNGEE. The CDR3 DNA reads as TGTGCCAGCACCCCGAACCAGGGTGGGGCAGATACGCAGTATTTT. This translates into CASTPNQGGADTQYF.

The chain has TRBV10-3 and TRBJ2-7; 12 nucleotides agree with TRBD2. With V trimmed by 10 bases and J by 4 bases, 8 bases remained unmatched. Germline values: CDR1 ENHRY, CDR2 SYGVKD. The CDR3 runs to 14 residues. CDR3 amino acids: CATGVLAGGYEQYF. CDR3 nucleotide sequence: TGTGCCACCGGGGTCCTAGCGGGAGGGTACGAGCAGTACTTC.

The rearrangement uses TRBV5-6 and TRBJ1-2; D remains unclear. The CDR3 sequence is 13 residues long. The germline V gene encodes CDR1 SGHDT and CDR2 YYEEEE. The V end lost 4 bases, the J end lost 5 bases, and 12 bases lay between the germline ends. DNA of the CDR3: TGTGCCAGCAGCCCGGCTTCGCGGTATGGCTACACCTTC. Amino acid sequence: CASSPASRYGYTF.

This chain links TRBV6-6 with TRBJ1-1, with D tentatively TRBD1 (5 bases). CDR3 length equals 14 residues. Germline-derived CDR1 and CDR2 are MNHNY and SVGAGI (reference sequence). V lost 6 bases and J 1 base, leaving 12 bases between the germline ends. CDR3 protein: CASSPRDQNTEAFF. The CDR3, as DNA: TGTGCCAGCAGCCCCCGGGACCAGAACACTGAAGCTTTCTTT.

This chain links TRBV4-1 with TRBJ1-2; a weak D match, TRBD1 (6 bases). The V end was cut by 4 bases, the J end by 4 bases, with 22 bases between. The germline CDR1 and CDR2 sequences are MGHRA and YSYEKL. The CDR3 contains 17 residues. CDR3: CASSPERGQGRVYGYTF. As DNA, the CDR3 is TGCGCCAGCAGCCCCGAGAGGGGTCAGGGGAGGGTCTATGGCTACACCTTC.

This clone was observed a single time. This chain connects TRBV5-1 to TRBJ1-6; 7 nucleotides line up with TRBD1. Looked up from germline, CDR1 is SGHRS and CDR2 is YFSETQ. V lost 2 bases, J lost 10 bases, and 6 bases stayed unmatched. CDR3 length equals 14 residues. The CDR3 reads CASSFETGLSPLHF. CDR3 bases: TGCGCCAGCAGCTTTGAGACAGGGTTATCACCCCTCCACTTT.